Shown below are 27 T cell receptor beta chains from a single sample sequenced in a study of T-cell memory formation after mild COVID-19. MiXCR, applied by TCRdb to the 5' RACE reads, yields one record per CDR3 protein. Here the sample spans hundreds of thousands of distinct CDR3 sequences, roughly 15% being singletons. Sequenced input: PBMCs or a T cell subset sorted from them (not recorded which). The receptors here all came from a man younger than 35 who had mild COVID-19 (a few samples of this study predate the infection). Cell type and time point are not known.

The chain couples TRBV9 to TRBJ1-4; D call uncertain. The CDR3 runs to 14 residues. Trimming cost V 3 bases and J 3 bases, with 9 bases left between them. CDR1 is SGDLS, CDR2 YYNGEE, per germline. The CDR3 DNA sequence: TGTGCCAGCAGCGCCGGGATACCTAATGAAAAACTGTTTTTT. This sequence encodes CASSAGIPNEKLFF.

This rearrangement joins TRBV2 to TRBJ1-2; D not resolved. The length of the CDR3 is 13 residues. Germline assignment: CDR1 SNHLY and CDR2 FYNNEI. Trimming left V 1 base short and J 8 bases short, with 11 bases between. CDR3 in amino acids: CASSEGGLGGYTF. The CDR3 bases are TGTGCCAGCAGTGAAGGAGGGTTAGGAGGCTACACCTTC.

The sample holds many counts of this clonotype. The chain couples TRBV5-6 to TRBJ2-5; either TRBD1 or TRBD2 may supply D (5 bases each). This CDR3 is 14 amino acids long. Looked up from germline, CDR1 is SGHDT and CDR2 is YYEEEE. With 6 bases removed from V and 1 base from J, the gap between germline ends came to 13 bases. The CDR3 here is CASTEGPGQETQYF. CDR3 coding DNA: TGTGCCAGCACCGAGGGACCCGGCCAAGAGACCCAGTACTTC.

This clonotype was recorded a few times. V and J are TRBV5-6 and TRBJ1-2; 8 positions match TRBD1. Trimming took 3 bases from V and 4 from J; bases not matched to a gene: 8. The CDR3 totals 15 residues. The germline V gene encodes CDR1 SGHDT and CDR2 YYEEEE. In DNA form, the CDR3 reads TGTGCCAGCAGCTCGCGACAGGGGATTAGCTATGGCTACACCTTC. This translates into CASSSRQGISYGYTF.

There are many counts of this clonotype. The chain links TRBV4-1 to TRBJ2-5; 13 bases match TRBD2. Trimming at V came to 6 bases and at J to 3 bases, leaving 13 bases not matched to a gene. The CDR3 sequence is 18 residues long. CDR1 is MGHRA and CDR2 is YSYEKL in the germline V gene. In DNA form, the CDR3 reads TGCGCCAGCAGACAAAGGGGGGGACTAGCGGGGACTGAAGAGACCCAGTACTTC. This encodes CASRQRGGLAGTEETQYF.

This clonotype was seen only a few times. The CDR3 DNA sequence: TGTGCCAGCAGCCACGGGACAGTGGACGAGCAGTACTTC. Its translation is CASSHGTVDEQYF. The V gene is TRBV6-5, the J gene TRBJ2-7, with TRBD1 matching 7 bases. V shed 6 bases and J 5 bases; nucleotides not matched to a gene: 7. This CDR3 contains 13 residues. CDR1 MNHEY and CDR2 SVGAGI come from the germline V gene.

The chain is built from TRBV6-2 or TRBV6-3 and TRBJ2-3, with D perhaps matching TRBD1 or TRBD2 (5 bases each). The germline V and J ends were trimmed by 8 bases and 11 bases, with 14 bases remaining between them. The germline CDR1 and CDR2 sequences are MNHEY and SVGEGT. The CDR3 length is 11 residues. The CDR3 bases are TGTGCCAGCGGACATAGCGCGAGGCAGTATTTT. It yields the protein CASGHSARQYF.

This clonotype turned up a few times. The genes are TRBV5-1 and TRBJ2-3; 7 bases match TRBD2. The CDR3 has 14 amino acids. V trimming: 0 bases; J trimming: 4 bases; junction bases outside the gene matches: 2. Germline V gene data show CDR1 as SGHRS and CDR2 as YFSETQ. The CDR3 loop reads CASSLGEGPDTQYF. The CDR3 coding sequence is TGCGCCAGCAGCTTGGGGGAGGGACCAGATACGCAGTATTTT.

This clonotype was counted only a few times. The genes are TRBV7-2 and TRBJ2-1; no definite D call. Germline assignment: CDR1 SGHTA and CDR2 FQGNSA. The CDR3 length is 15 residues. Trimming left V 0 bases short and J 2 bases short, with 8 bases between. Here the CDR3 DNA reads TGTGCCAGCAGCTTAGCCGGAAATCCCTACAATGAGCAGTTCTTC. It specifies CASSLAGNPYNEQFF.

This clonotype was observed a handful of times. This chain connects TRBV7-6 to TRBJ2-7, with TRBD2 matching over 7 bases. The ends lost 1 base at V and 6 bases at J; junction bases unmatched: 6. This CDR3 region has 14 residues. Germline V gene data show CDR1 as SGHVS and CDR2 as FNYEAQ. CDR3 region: CASSLGGGGGEQYF. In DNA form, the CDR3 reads TGTGCCAGCAGCTTAGGGGGCGGGGGAGGCGAGCAGTACTTC. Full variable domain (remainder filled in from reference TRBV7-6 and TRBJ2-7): GAGVSQSPRYKVTKRGQDVALRCDPISGHVSLYWYRQALGQGPEFLTYFNYEAQQDKSGLPNDRFSAERPEGSISTLTIQRTEQRDSAMYRCASSLGGGGGEQYFGPGTRLTVT.

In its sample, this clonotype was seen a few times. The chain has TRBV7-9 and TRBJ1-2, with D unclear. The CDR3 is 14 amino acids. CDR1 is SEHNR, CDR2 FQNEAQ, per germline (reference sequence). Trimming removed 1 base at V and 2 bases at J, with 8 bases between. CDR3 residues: CASSLGLENYGYTF. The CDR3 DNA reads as TGTGCCAGCAGCTTAGGTCTTGAAAACTATGGCTACACCTTC.

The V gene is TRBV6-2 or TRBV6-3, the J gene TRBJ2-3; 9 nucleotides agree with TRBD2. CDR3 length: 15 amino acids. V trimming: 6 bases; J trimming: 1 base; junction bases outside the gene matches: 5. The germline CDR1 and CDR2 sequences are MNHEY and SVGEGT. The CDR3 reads CASRWRGGGTDTQYF. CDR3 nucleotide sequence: TGTGCCAGCAGATGGCGGGGGGGCGGCACAGATACGCAGTATTTT.

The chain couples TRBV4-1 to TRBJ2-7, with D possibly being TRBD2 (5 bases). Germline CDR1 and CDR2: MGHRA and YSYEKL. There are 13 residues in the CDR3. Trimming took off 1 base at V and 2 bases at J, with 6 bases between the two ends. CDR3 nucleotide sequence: TGCGCCAGCAGCCAAGTGGAGGCCTACGAGCAGTACTTC. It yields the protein CASSQVEAYEQYF.

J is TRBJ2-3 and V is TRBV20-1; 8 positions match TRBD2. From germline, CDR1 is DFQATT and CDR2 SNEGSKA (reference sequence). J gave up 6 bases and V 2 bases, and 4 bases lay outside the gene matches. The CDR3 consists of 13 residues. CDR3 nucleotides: TGCAGTGCTAGACGGGGGGGCCGGGATACGCAGTATTTT. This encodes CSARRGGRDTQYF.

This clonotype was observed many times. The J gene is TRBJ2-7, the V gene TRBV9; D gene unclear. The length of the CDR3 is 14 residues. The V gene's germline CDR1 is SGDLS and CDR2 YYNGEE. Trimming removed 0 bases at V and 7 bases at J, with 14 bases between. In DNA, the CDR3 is TGTGCCAGCAGCGTAGAGCCCAGGAGTGAGGAGCAGTACTTC. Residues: CASSVEPRSEEQYF.

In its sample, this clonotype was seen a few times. The CDR3 region has the DNA TGTGCCAGCAGAACAGCAGGGTTCGACACCGGGGAGCTGTTTTTT. Translation: CASRTAGFDTGELFF. The genes are TRBV6-5 and TRBJ2-2; a weak D match, TRBD1 (5 bases). Germline assignment: CDR1 MNHEY and CDR2 SVGAGI. The CDR3 sequence is 15 residues long. V gave up 6 bases and J gave up 3 bases, with 14 bases separating them.

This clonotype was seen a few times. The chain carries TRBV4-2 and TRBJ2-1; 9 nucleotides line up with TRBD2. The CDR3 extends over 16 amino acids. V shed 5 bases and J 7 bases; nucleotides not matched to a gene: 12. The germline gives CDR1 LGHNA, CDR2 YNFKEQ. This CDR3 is CASSVDLGGGANEQFF. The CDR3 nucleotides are TGTGCCAGCAGCGTAGATCTGGGCGGGGGGGCAAATGAGCAGTTCTTC.

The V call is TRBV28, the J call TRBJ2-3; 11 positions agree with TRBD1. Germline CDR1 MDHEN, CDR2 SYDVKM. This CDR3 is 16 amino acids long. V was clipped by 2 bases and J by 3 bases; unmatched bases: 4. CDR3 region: CASSLGTGGKTDTQYF. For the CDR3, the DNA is TGTGCCAGCAGTTTAGGGACAGGGGGGAAAACAGATACGCAGTATTTT.

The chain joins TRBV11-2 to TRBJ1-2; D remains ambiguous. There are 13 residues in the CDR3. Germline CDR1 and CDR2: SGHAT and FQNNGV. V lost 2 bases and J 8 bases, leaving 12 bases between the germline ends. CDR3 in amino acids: CASSLPEGLGYTF. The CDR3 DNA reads TGTGCCAGCAGCTTACCTGAAGGGCTCGGCTACACCTTC. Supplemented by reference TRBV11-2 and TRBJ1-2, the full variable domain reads EAGVAQSPRYKIIEKRQSVAFWCNPISGHATLYWYQQILGQGPKLLIQFQNNGVVDDSQLPKDRFSAERLKGVDSTLKIQPAKLEDSAVYLCASSLPEGLGYTFGSGTRLTVV.

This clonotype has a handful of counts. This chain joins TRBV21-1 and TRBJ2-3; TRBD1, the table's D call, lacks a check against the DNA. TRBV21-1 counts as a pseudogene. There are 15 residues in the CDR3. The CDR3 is CASSKTGGRTDTQYF. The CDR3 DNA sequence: TGTGCCAGCAGCAAGACGGGGGGGCGGACAGATACGCAGTATTTT.

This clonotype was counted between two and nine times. Here the CDR3 DNA reads TGCAGTGCTAGAGATCTGCGGACAGGCGGTGCAGATACGCAGTATTTT. The encoded protein is CSARDLRTGGADTQYF. The V and J genes are TRBV20-1 and TRBJ2-3, with 7 nucleotides matching TRBD1. Unmatched junction bases numbered 10, after V lost 0 bases and J lost 4 bases. Germline V gives CDR1 DFQATT, CDR2 SNEGSKA (reference sequence). The CDR3 is made up of 16 amino acids.

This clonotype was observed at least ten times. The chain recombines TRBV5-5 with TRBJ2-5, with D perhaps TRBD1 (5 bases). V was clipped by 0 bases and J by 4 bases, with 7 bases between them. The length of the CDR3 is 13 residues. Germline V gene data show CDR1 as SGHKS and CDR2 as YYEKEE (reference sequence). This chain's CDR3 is CASSLEGRETQYF. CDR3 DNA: TGTGCCAGCAGCTTGGAGGGGCGAGAGACCCAGTACTTC.

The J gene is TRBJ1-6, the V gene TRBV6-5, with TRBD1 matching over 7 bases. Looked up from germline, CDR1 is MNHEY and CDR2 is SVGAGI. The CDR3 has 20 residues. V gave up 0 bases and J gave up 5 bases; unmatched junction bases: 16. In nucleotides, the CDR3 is TGTGCCAGCAGTTACTCCGGACAGGCAGAACATCCCTTGGATAATTCACCCCTCCACTTT. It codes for CASSYSGQAEHPLDNSPLHF.

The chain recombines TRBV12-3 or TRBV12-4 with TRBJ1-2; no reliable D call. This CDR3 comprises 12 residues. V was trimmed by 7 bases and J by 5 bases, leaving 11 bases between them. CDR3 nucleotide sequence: TGTGCCAGCACTTGGGGTTTGTATGGCTACACCTTC. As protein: CASTWGLYGYTF.

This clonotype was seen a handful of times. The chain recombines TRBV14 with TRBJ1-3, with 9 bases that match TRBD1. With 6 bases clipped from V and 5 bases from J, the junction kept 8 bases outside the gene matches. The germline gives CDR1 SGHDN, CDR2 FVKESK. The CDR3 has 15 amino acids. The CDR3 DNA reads TGTGCCAGCAGGGACTCCGGGACAGGGAGAAACACCATATATTTT. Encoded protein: CASRDSGTGRNTIYF.

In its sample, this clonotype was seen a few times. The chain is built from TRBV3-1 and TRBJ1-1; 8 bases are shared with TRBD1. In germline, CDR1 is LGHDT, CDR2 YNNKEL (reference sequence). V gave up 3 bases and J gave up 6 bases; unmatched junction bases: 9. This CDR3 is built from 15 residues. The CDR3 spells CASSHSWTGLPEAFF. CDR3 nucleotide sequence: TGTGCCAGCAGCCATTCTTGGACAGGGCTCCCTGAAGCTTTCTTT. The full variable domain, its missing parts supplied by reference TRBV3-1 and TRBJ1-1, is DTAVSQTPKYLVTQMGNDKSIKCEQNLGHDTMYWYKQDSKKFLKIMFSYNNKELIINETVPNRFSPKSPDKAHLNLHINSLELGDSAVYFCASSHSWTGLPEAFFGQGTRLTVV.

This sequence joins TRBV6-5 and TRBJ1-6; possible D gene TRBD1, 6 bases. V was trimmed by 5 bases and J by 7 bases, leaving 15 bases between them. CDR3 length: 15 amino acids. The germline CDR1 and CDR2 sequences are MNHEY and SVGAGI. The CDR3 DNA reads TGTGCCAGCAGTCAGCGGCCCAGGGGCAATTCACCCCTCCACTTT. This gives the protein CASSQRPRGNSPLHF.